The next 23 T cell receptor beta chains were all read from a single sample in a study of blood T cell repertoires in COVID-19. TCRdb keeps only in-frame clones here, not all; method: immunoSEQ multiplex PCR. Of around 300,000 clones in the sample, approximately 88% are singletons; the top ten hold over 8%. Specimen: peripheral blood. The origin of the receptors is a man between 18 and 35 years old with active or convalescent COVID-19.

The V call is TRBV25-1, the J call TRBJ1-1, with a possible D match to TRBD1 (6 bases). Germline CDR1 MGHDK, CDR2 SYGVNS. The V end was cut by 2 bases, the J end by 1 base, with 8 bases between. The CDR3 length is 14 residues. CDR3 amino acids: CASSEVGQNTEAFF. The CDR3 nucleotides read TGTGCCAGCAGTGAAGTGGGACAGAACACTGAAGCTTTCTTT. The full variable domain, in which reference TRBV25-1 and TRBJ1-1 provide the parts outside the CDR3, is EADIYQTPRYLVIGTGKKITLECSQTMGHDKMYWYQQDPGMELHLIHYSYGVNSTEKGDLSSESTVSRIRTEHFPLTLESARPSHTSQYLCASSEVGQNTEAFFGQGTRLTVV.

This rearrangement joins TRBV14 to TRBJ2-2; no reliable D call. V was shortened by 0 bases and J by 7 bases, with 12 bases between the two germline ends. Germline CDR1 SGHDN, CDR2 FVKESK. The length of the CDR3 is 15 residues. Written as DNA, the CDR3 is TGTGCCAGCAGCCAAGATAGATCCGTAAACGGGGAGCTGTTTTTT. Translation gives CASSQDRSVNGELFF.

The V call is TRBV2, the J call TRBJ1-4; 9 nucleotides agree with TRBD1. CDR3 length equals 14 residues. Germline V gives CDR1 SNHLY, CDR2 FYNNEI. The J segment lost 6 bases and the V segment lost 10 bases, leaving 9 bases of the junction unmatched. The CDR3 is CATQGAREYEKLFF. The CDR3, as DNA: TGTGCCACACAGGGGGCGCGGGAGTATGAAAAACTGTTTTTT.

This clone has more than one count but fewer than ten. The chain couples TRBV9 to TRBJ2-5; TRBD2 matches 10 bases. Per germline, CDR1 SGDLS and CDR2 YYNGEE. This CDR3 comprises 16 residues. V trimming: 0 bases; J trimming: 7 bases; junction bases outside the gene matches: 9. The CDR3 DNA follows: TGTGCCAGCAGCGTAGTTAGCGGGGGGTCCCCAGGGACCCAGTACTTC. Protein sequence: CASSVVSGGSPGTQYF.

The chain has TRBV7-9 and TRBJ2-3; TRBD2 agrees at 11 bases. The CDR3 covers 15 residues. Germline trimming cut 5 bases from V and 5 bases from J; bases unmatched to any gene: 6. The germline CDR1 and CDR2 sequences are SEHNR and FQNEAQ (reference sequence). The CDR3, as DNA: TGTGCCAGCAGCACGGGCACTAGCGGGGGAGATACGCAGTATTTT. It codes for CASSTGTSGGDTQYF.

The chain carries TRBV5-1 and TRBJ2-3, with 7 bases aligning to TRBD2. The CDR3 has 16 residues. CDR1 is SGHRS, CDR2 YFSETQ, per germline. Losses at the gene ends were 0 bases for V and 2 bases for J; bases not matched to a gene: 6. CDR3: CASSLGGAGPTDTQYF. The CDR3 DNA reads as TGCGCCAGCAGCTTGGGCGGAGCGGGGCCCACAGATACGCAGTATTTT.

The rearrangement links TRBV2 to TRBJ1-5; 7 nucleotides match TRBD1. Germline CDR1 is SNHLY and CDR2 is FYNNEI. There are 14 residues in the CDR3. V lost 6 bases to trimming and J lost 2 bases; unmatched junction nucleotides: 4. CDR3 DNA sequence: TGTGCCAGCAGCGGGACAGCTGGCAATCAGCCCCAGCATTTT. Protein sequence: CASSGTAGNQPQHF.

The rearrangement uses TRBV11-2 and TRBJ2-5; 10 nucleotides align to TRBD2. The CDR3 runs to 16 residues. Germline V gives CDR1 SGHAT, CDR2 FQNNGV. The junction had 6 bases not matched to a gene; V was cut back by 1 base and J by 4 bases. The CDR3 loop is CASSLGGSGGTETQYF. CDR3 bases: TGTGCCAGCAGCTTAGGAGGTAGCGGGGGGACAGAGACCCAGTACTTC.

The chain carries TRBV11-2 and TRBJ1-1; 9 positions agree with TRBD1. Trimming took 5 bases from V and 5 from J; bases not matched to a gene: 15. The CDR3 loop spans 17 amino acids. Germline CDR1 SGHAT, CDR2 FQNNGV. The CDR3 protein is CASSGGTGKVAGTEAFF. The CDR3 bases are TGTGCCAGCAGCGGGGGGACAGGGAAGGTAGCGGGAACTGAAGCTTTCTTT.

This clone was observed a single time. The DNA for the CDR3 is TGCAGCGTTGTACAGAACTATGGCTACACCTTC. It specifies CSVVQNYGYTF. This chain uses TRBV29-1 with TRBJ1-2; no firm D call. The CDR3 covers 11 residues. CDR1 and CDR2 from the germline V gene are SQVTM and ANQGSEA. The V end was cut by 4 bases, the J end by 2 bases, with 5 bases between.

The chain's CDR3 is CASSLGPTGMNTEAFF. DNA of the CDR3: TGCGCCAGCAGCTTGGGACCGACAGGGATGAACACTGAAGCTTTCTTT. The gene calls are TRBV5-1 and TRBJ1-1, with TRBD1 identical over 7 bases. From germline, CDR1 is SGHRS and CDR2 YFSETQ. The CDR3 is 16 amino acids. Unmatched junction bases numbered 5, after V lost 0 bases and J lost 0 bases.

This clone has only one observation. This chain uses TRBV10-3 with TRBJ2-4; D might be TRBD2 (6 bases). The CDR3 spans 15 residues. Trimming pared 1 base from V and 3 bases from J, leaving 10 bases between. Germline CDR1 is ENHRY and CDR2 is SYGVKD. CDR3 residues: CAISELWGGKNIQYF. In DNA, the CDR3 is TGTGCCATCAGTGAGTTGTGGGGAGGCAAAAACATTCAGTACTTC.

J is TRBJ2-3 and V is TRBV5-5; D might be TRBD2 (5 bases). V dropped 2 bases and J dropped 4 bases, with 17 bases sitting between them. The length of the CDR3 is 16 residues. Germline CDR1 is SGHKS and CDR2 is YYEKEE (reference sequence). CDR3 DNA: TGTGCCAGCAGCTTCGGTAGCGTCCGGCAGGCAGATACGCAGTATTTT. It encodes CASSFGSVRQADTQYF.

The gene calls are TRBV4-3 and TRBJ2-1; 11 nucleotides line up with TRBD1. The CDR3 is 16 residues long. V was clipped by 0 bases and J by 8 bases; unmatched bases: 6. CDR1 and CDR2 (germline): LGHNA, YSLEER. In DNA, the CDR3 is TGCGCCAGCAGCCAAGATCTTGGACAGGGGGCTTATGAGCAGTTCTTC. Translated, it gives CASSQDLGQGAYEQFF.

This rearrangement joins TRBV9 to TRBJ1-2; 7 bases map to TRBD1. CDR3 size: 13 residues. From germline, CDR1 is SGDLS and CDR2 YYNGEE. V lost 3 bases, J lost 1 base, and 0 bases stayed unmatched. CDR3 DNA sequence: TGTGCCAGCAGCGGGGACAGTAACTATGGCTACACCTTC. Amino acids: CASSGDSNYGYTF.

The V and J genes are TRBV27 and TRBJ2-7, with D unresolved. Germline V CDR1 and CDR2: MNHEY, SMNVEV (reference sequence). The CDR3 spans 13 residues. Trimming left V 3 bases short and J 2 bases short, with 8 bases between. This chain's CDR3 is CASSFGRAYEQYF. Here the CDR3 DNA reads TGTGCCAGCAGTTTTGGTCGGGCCTACGAGCAGTACTTC.

The gene calls are TRBV6-1 and TRBJ1-5, with D tentatively TRBD1 (5 bases). V lost 0 bases to trimming and J lost 1 base, with 7 bases between them. Germline lookup yields CDR1 MNHNS and CDR2 SASEGT. The CDR3 extends over 15 amino acids. CDR3 amino acids: CASSEAQVSNQPQHF. The CDR3 coding sequence is TGTGCCAGCAGTGAAGCACAGGTCAGCAATCAGCCCCAGCATTTT.

The V and J genes are TRBV4-3 and TRBJ1-1; 8 positions agree with TRBD1. The germline V gene encodes CDR1 LGHNA and CDR2 YSLEER. The CDR3 has 14 amino acids. V shed 3 bases, J shed 4 bases, and the junction held 4 bases outside the gene matches. The CDR3, as DNA: TGCGCCAGCAGCCACATGACAGGGGCCACTGAAGCTTTCTTT. Translating it yields CASSHMTGATEAFF.

The chain carries TRBV19 and TRBJ1-3, with no clear D. Trimming left V 4 bases short and J 0 bases short, with 7 bases between. Germline V gives CDR1 LNHDA, CDR2 SQIVND (reference sequence). The CDR3 has 14 amino acids. The CDR3 DNA reads as TGTGCCAGTAGTAAAGCGGGCTCTGGAAACACCATATATTTT. It yields the protein CASSKAGSGNTIYF.

The CDR3 nucleotides are TGCGCCAGCAGTCAATCCTTTACTGAAGCTTTCTTT. This gives the protein CASSQSFTEAFF. The V gene is TRBV23-1, the J gene TRBJ1-1; D remains unclear. TRBV23-1 is an open reading frame whose function is uncertain. This CDR3 has 12 residues. Trimming shortened V by 0 bases and J by 5 bases, and 4 bases separated the two germline ends.

V is TRBV19 and J is TRBJ1-1; the match to TRBD1 covers 8 bases. The germline CDR1 and CDR2 sequences are LNHDA and SQIVND (reference sequence). Trimming removed 4 bases from V and 7 bases from J; junction bases left unmatched: 8. The CDR3 spans 14 residues. The CDR3 loop is CASSTGTGDIEAFF. CDR3 nucleotide sequence: TGTGCCAGTAGTACTGGGACAGGAGATATTGAAGCTTTCTTT.

The J gene is TRBJ1-1, the V gene TRBV18; TRBD1 is a possible D gene (5 bases). This CDR3 has 14 residues. CDR1 KGHSH and CDR2 LQKENI come from the germline V gene. The ends were cut back, 5 bases at V and 3 bases at J, with 13 bases in the middle. The CDR3 loop is CASSEGALDTEAFF. DNA of the CDR3: TGTGCCAGCTCAGAAGGGGCCCTTGACACTGAAGCTTTCTTT.

There are a few counts of this clone. V gene TRBV12-3 or TRBV12-4 combines with J gene TRBJ1-2; D is uncertain. The V end was cut by 5 bases, the J end by 1 base, with 5 bases between. This CDR3 region has 12 residues. The CDR3 bases are TGTGCCAGCAGTCGCAGTAACTATGGCTACACCTTC. Amino acids: CASSRSNYGYTF.